This T cell receptor (beta chain) was captured in a study of blood T cell repertoires in COVID-19. Original data processing: Amplifying reference gene primers gave estimates of nucleated cell counts. Profiling relied on immunoSEQ multiplex PCR, and the TCRdb table lists in-frame clones only, not all of them. V and J calls and clone size are copied from that table; D and trimming were computed from the DNA. This sample has fewer than 110,000 clones, with 84% found just once. The germline CDR1 and CDR2 sequences are LNHDA and SQIVND (reference sequence). The CDR3 covers 15 residues. V shed 7 bases and J 7 bases; nucleotides not matched to a gene: 12.

The chain has TRBV19 and TRBJ1-5; 8 bases line up with TRBD1. The clonotype was recovered from a human donor in a cohort sampled during active COVID-19. Sequenced sample: peripheral blood. CDR3 in amino acids: CASTSMGAGGQPQHF. The DNA for the CDR3 is TGTGCCAGTACCTCGATGGGAGCAGGGGGCCAGCCCCAGCATTTT.